This T cell receptor (beta chain) was sequenced during a study of T cells in Graves' hyperthyroidism and ophthalmopathy. Findings and limits, study-wide: Most clonotypes expanded in thyroid above 0.001 were likewise present in blood.

Uncontrolled infection, other autoimmune disease, pregnancy or lactation disqualified patients from enrolment. The sample of blood was obtained at first hyperthyroidism diagnosis (before any ophthalmopathy symptoms). Amplified TCR beta CDR3 regions came from RNA transcripts. First-round RT-PCR targeting the TCR CDR3 was performed with the HTBI primer set. MiXCR, applied by TCRdb to the multiplex PCR reads, yields one record per CDR3 protein. The table has approximately 370,000 distinct CDR3 sequences, roughly 15% seen once. V was trimmed by 0 bases and J by 6 bases, leaving 3 bases between them. Germline lookup yields CDR1 LNHDA and CDR2 SQIVND (reference sequence). The CDR3 extends over 12 amino acids. Concerning this clonotype itself: Its antigen is currently unknown.

V usage is TRBV19 and J usage is TRBJ2-1, with D unresolved. The TCR was taken from a woman under 40 with Graves' hyperthyroidism that later progressed to Graves' ophthalmopathy. Sample: blood. Written as DNA, the CDR3 is TGTGCCAGTAGTATAGAACGCAATGAGCAGTTCTTC. It translates to CASSIERNEQFF.